Listed here are 31 T cell receptor beta chains from one sample, sequenced in a study of blood T cell repertoires in COVID-19. Sequenced by immunoSEQ multiplex PCR; TCRdb stores in-frame clones only, minus some. Seen here are about 410,000 clones, roughly 88% observed once, and the top ten hold 0.6% to 0.7%. The sequenced sample consisted of PBMCs or T cells enriched from blood (not recorded which). The receptors shown here come from a man between 18 and 35 years old who had recovered from COVID-19.

This clone was found a few times. The J gene is TRBJ2-1, the V gene TRBV15; 11 bases map to TRBD2. The CDR3 runs 16 residues. The J segment lost 7 bases and the V segment lost 4 bases, leaving 9 bases of the junction unmatched. Germline assignment: CDR1 LNHNV and CDR2 YYDKDF (reference sequence). The CDR3 nucleotides read TGTGCCACCAGCACCCGACTAGCGGGGATGTTGAATGAGCAGTTCTTC. It specifies CATSTRLAGMLNEQFF.

The chain links TRBV10-3 to TRBJ2-3, with a tentative D call TRBD1 (6 bases). The V end lost 6 bases, the J end lost 0 bases, and 7 bases lay between the germline ends. The germline V gene has CDR1 ENHRY and CDR2 SYGVKD. The CDR3 is 13 residues long. The CDR3 is CAIRGGSTDTQYF. The CDR3 DNA reads as TGTGCCATCAGAGGGGGTAGCACAGATACGCAGTATTTT.

The chain has TRBV15 and TRBJ1-3; D is undetermined. V was pared by 4 bases and J by 8 bases, with 9 bases between. CDR1 LNHNV and CDR2 YYDKDF come from the germline V gene (reference sequence). This CDR3 comprises 12 residues. As DNA, the CDR3 is TGTGCCACCAGCATTATGGAGGACACCATATATTTT. Its protein is CATSIMEDTIYF.

On this clone itself: Sequence at one end of the junction differs from germline and may be a read error. The V gene is TRBV19, the J gene TRBJ2-1; D is unclear. Germline-derived CDR1 and CDR2 are LNHDA and SQIVND (reference sequence). This CDR3 contains 13 residues. CDR3 amino acids: CASSMVTYSEQFF. CDR3 bases: TGTGCCAGTAGTATGGTTACCTACAGTGAGCAGTTCTTC. The full variable domain, with the rest looked up from reference TRBV19 and TRBJ2-1, is DGGITQSPKYLFRKEGQNVTLSCEQNLNHDAMYWYRQDPGQGLRLIYYSQIVNDFQKGDIAEGYSVSREKKESFPLTVTSAQKNPTAFYLCASSMVTYSEQFFGPGTRLTVL.

This clone has ten or more counts. This chain joins TRBV11-3 and TRBJ1-1; possibly TRBD1 for D (6 bases). From germline, CDR1 is SGHNT and CDR2 YENEEA. V was clipped by 1 base and J by 11 bases, with 20 bases between them. CDR3 length equals 15 residues. The CDR3 nucleotides are TGTGCCAGCAGCTTAGGACAGGCCCCTACGAGGAAGGCTTTCTTT. Its translation: CASSLGQAPTRKAFF.

The genes are TRBV19 and TRBJ1-5; TRBD1 matches 9 bases. CDR3 length: 15 amino acids. Germline V CDR1 and CDR2: LNHDA, SQIVND (reference sequence). The ends lost 5 bases at V and 2 bases at J; junction bases unmatched: 4. CDR3 loop: CASSRDRAGNQPQHF. DNA for the CDR3: TGTGCCAGTAGTCGGGACAGGGCAGGCAATCAGCCCCAGCATTTT.

The chain uses TRBV6-5 and TRBJ2-7; 8 bases fit TRBD1. Germline lookup yields CDR1 MNHEY and CDR2 SVGAGI. V lost 8 bases, J lost 2 bases, and 8 bases stayed unmatched. This CDR3 spans 14 amino acids. This CDR3 reads CASGFSGQAYEQYF. CDR3 nucleotide sequence: TGTGCCAGCGGTTTTTCGGGACAGGCCTACGAGCAGTACTTC.

Only one count was recorded for this clone. The J gene is TRBJ2-2, the V gene TRBV27; D might be TRBD1 (5 bases). V was shortened by 1 base and J by 6 bases, with 15 bases between the two germline ends. Germline V gene lookup returns CDR1 MNHEY and CDR2 SMNVEV (reference sequence). The CDR3 contains 16 residues. The DNA for the CDR3 is TGTGCCAGCAGTTTATATGCGCCGAAGGGGTCCGGGGAGCTGTTTTTT. Translation gives CASSLYAPKGSGELFF.

The J gene is TRBJ1-1, the V gene TRBV28; 8 nucleotides agree with TRBD1. CDR3 size: 14 residues. Per the germline V gene, CDR1 is MDHEN and CDR2 is SYDVKM. V trimming: 5 bases; J trimming: 1 base; junction bases outside the gene matches: 3. For the CDR3, the DNA is TGTGCCAGCAGTCCCGGACAGGGGAACACTGAAGCTTTCTTT. Translation gives CASSPGQGNTEAFF. The variable domain in full, completed from reference TRBV28 and TRBJ1-1, reads DVKVTQSSRYLVKRTGEKVFLECVQDMDHENMFWYRQDPGLGLRLIYFSYDVKMKEKGDIPEGYSVSREKKERFSLILESASTNQTSMYLCASSPGQGNTEAFFGQGTRLTVV.

The chain couples TRBV5-8 to TRBJ1-6; D call uncertain. CDR1 and CDR2 (germline): SGHTS, YDEGEE. V was trimmed by 3 bases and J by 10 bases, leaving 11 bases between them. The CDR3 extends over 13 amino acids. The CDR3 nucleotides are TGTGCCAGCAGCTCGGTTGGCGGGTCACCCCTCCACTTT. Its translation is CASSSVGGSPLHF. The full variable domain, completed using reference TRBV5-8 and TRBJ1-6, is EAGVTQSPTHLIKTRGQQATLRCSPISGHTSVYWYQQALGLGLQFLLWYDEGEERNRGNFPPRFSGRQFPNYSSELNVNALELEDSALYLCASSSVGGSPLHFGNGTRLTVT.

The chain employs TRBV20-1 and TRBJ1-4, with TRBD1 matching 7 bases. The trim removed 3 bases at V and 3 bases at J, leaving 7 bases unmatched. The germline gives CDR1 DFQATT, CDR2 SNEGSKA (reference sequence). CDR3 size: 15 residues. For the CDR3, the DNA is TGCAGTGCTAGTCCGACAGGGACAGCTAATGAAAAACTGTTTTTT. It translates to CSASPTGTANEKLFF.

This clone was found a few times. V is TRBV15 and J is TRBJ1-4, with D perhaps TRBD1 (5 bases). The V and J ends lost 0 bases and 3 bases respectively, with 11 bases between them. Germline V gives CDR1 LNHNV, CDR2 YYDKDF (reference sequence). CDR3 length: 16 amino acids. The CDR3 sequence: CATSRDRGVANEKLFF. Written as DNA, the CDR3 is TGTGCCACCAGCAGAGATCGGGGGGTGGCTAATGAAAAACTGTTTTTT.

CDR3: CASSPQLDQPQHF. The CDR3 DNA reads as TGTGCCAGCAGCCCTCAGTTGGATCAGCCCCAGCATTTT. V and J are TRBV28 and TRBJ1-5, with D unclear. V dropped 6 bases and J dropped 5 bases, with 11 bases sitting between them. CDR1 is MDHEN and CDR2 is SYDVKM in the germline V gene. This CDR3 is 13 amino acids long.

The chain uses TRBV24-1 and TRBJ2-3; 7 nucleotides match TRBD1. The CDR3 consists of 14 residues. The junction had 2 bases not matched to a gene; V was cut back by 5 bases and J by 1 base. The germline V gene encodes CDR1 KGHDR and CDR2 SFDVKD. The CDR3 loop reads CATSADRGTDTQYF. For the CDR3, the DNA is TGTGCCACCAGTGCAGACAGGGGCACAGATACGCAGTATTTT.

The chain recombines TRBV12-3 or TRBV12-4 with TRBJ2-2, with TRBD2 matching over 9 bases. Trimming took 11 bases from V and 6 from J; bases not matched to a gene: 4. The CDR3 runs to 12 residues. The CDR3 DNA reads as TGTGCCTCGAAGCGGGAGGCCGGGGAGCTGTTTTTT. Protein: CASKREAGELFF.

The J gene is TRBJ2-7, the V gene TRBV27, with a weak D call TRBD1 (6 bases). V dropped 2 bases and J dropped 4 bases, with 15 bases sitting between them. The CDR3 totals 15 residues. The germline V gene encodes CDR1 MNHEY and CDR2 SMNVEV (reference sequence). The CDR3 DNA reads TGTGCCAGCAGTTTACGTGGGCAGGGGAGTTACGAGCAGTACTTC. Encoded protein: CASSLRGQGSYEQYF.

This clone has only one observation. Written as DNA, the CDR3 is TGTGCCAGCACCCCGGGACAGGGTACGGAAAAACTGTTTTTT. Protein product: CASTPGQGTEKLFF. V is TRBV6-5 and J is TRBJ1-4; 9 nucleotides match TRBD1. After removal of 7 bases from V and 8 bases from J, the junction contained 8 bases not matched to a gene. The CDR3 spans 14 residues. Per the germline V gene, CDR1 is MNHEY and CDR2 is SVGAGI.

The V gene is TRBV5-1, the J gene TRBJ1-1; 7 bases are a match to TRBD1. The V gene's germline CDR1 is SGHRS and CDR2 YFSETQ. V lost 2 bases, J lost 2 bases, and 3 bases stayed unmatched. The CDR3 totals 14 residues. In DNA form, the CDR3 reads TGCGCCAGCAGCTTCGGACAGGACAACACTGAAGCTTTCTTT. This gives the protein CASSFGQDNTEAFF.

This sequence joins TRBV3-1 (or the pseudogene TRBV3-2) and TRBJ1-2; the D is unclear. V was cut by 1 base and J by 9 bases, with 12 bases left in between. CDR1 is LGHDT and CDR2 is YNNKEL in the germline V gene (reference sequence). This CDR3 spans 13 amino acids. The DNA for the CDR3 is TGTGCCAGCAGCCAAGCTCAGGCGTGGAGCTACACCTTC. This sequence encodes CASSQAQAWSYTF.

The chain uses TRBV2 and TRBJ2-1, with D possibly matching TRBD1 (5 bases). The V and J ends lost 6 bases and 4 bases respectively, with 10 bases between them. CDR1 and CDR2 from the germline V gene are SNHLY and FYNNEI. The CDR3 covers 13 residues. CDR3 in DNA: TGTGCCAGCAGCGCGGACACTTACAATGAGCAGTTCTTC. It specifies CASSADTYNEQFF.

The chain joins TRBV27 to TRBJ1-6; possibly TRBD1 for D (6 bases). V lost 1 base and J lost 8, with 12 bases in between. From germline, CDR1 is MNHEY and CDR2 SMNVEV (reference sequence). CDR3 length: 15 residues. CDR3 in DNA: TGTGCCAGCAGTTTATGGGGGCGCGCATATTCACCCCTCCACTTT. Its protein product is CASSLWGRAYSPLHF.

This clone has just one count. The genes are TRBV4-2 and TRBJ2-3, with D perhaps matching TRBD1 (6 bases). The CDR3 loop spans 15 amino acids. Trimming pared 0 bases from V and 0 bases from J, leaving 7 bases between. Germline V gene sequence: CDR1 LGHNA, CDR2 YNFKEQ. The CDR3 coding sequence is TGTGCCAGCAGCCAAGAGCAGGGGAGCACAGATACGCAGTATTTT. It translates to CASSQEQGSTDTQYF.

This clone has only one observation. The V and J genes are TRBV27 and TRBJ2-2; D is unclear. The CDR3 extends over 13 amino acids. CDR1 MNHEY and CDR2 SMNVEV come from the germline V gene (reference sequence). The V and J ends lost 7 bases and 0 bases respectively, with 6 bases between them. The CDR3 protein is CASTSANTGELFF. CDR3 sequence (DNA): TGTGCCAGCACAAGCGCGAACACCGGGGAGCTGTTTTTT.

The J gene is TRBJ2-3, the V gene TRBV3-1 (or the pseudogene TRBV3-2); TRBD1 agrees at 7 bases. The J segment lost 0 bases and the V segment lost 4 bases, leaving 4 bases of the junction unmatched. This CDR3 contains 15 residues. From germline, CDR1 is LGHDT and CDR2 YNNKEL (reference sequence). Here the CDR3 reads CASSPGTVSTDTQYF. CDR3 sequence (DNA): TGTGCCAGCAGCCCCGGGACAGTTAGCACAGATACGCAGTATTTT.

The V and J genes are TRBV6-5 and TRBJ1-1, with 9 nucleotides matching TRBD1. Unmatched junction bases numbered 4, after V lost 6 bases and J lost 5 bases. The CDR3 spans 13 residues. From germline, CDR1 is MNHEY and CDR2 SVGAGI. The CDR3 spells CASRGTGRTEAFF. Here the CDR3 DNA reads TGTGCCAGCAGGGGGACAGGGAGAACTGAAGCTTTCTTT.

The chain recombines TRBV4-2 with TRBJ2-7; 7 bases are shared with TRBD2. This CDR3 is built from 17 residues. Germline V gives CDR1 LGHNA, CDR2 YNFKEQ. Trimming at V came to 1 base and at J to 0 bases, leaving 9 bases not matched to a gene. The CDR3 DNA reads TGTGCCAGCAGCCAAGGCGTAGGACGGGAGGCCTCCTACGAGCAGTACTTC. Protein product: CASSQGVGREASYEQYF.

Written as DNA, the CDR3 is TGTGCCAGCAGCTTAACAGACAGGGTTAGCACAGATACGCAGTATTTT. Protein sequence: CASSLTDRVSTDTQYF. The V gene is TRBV7-9, the J gene TRBJ2-3; 7 bases are a match to TRBD1. Per the germline V gene, CDR1 is SEHNR and CDR2 is FQNEAQ (reference sequence). V was clipped by 2 bases and J by 0 bases; unmatched bases: 5. The CDR3 runs 16 residues. Looking up the rest from reference TRBV7-9 and TRBJ2-3 gives the full variable domain: DTGVSQNPRHKITKRGQNVTFRCDPISEHNRLYWYRQTLGQGPEFLTYFQNEAQLEKSRLLSDRFSAERPKGSFSTLEIQRTEQGDSAMYLCASSLTDRVSTDTQYFGPGTRLTVL.

The J gene is TRBJ2-4, the V gene TRBV15, with D hard to call. CDR1 LNHNV and CDR2 YYDKDF come from the germline V gene (reference sequence). This CDR3 is 14 amino acids long. The V end lost 2 bases, the J end lost 0 bases, and 5 bases lay between the germline ends. Here the CDR3 reads CATSRPLAKNIQYF. The DNA of the CDR3 is TGTGCCACCAGCAGACCACTAGCCAAAAACATTCAGTACTTC. Complete variable domain (other parts from reference TRBV15 and TRBJ2-4): DAMVIQNPRYQVTQFGKPVTLSCSQTLNHNVMYWYQQKSSQAPKLLFHYYDKDFNNEADTPDNFQSRRPNTSFCFLDIRSPGLGDTAMYLCATSRPLAKNIQYFGAGTRLSVL.

This clone has a handful of counts. The chain joins TRBV12-2 to TRBJ1-5. TRBV12-2 is deemed a pseudogene. The CDR3 loop spans 14 amino acids. CDR3 residues: CASRLNFSNQPQHF. CDR3 coding DNA: TGTGCAAGTCGCTTAAACTTTAGCAATCAGCCCCAGCATTTT.

CDR3 nucleotides: TGTGCCAGCAGCGAACAGGGGTCTCCTGGAAACACCATATATTTT. It specifies CASSEQGSPGNTIYF. The rearrangement links TRBV7-6 to TRBJ1-3; 7 bases fit TRBD1. Germline assignment: CDR1 SGHVS and CDR2 FNYEAQ. This CDR3 is built from 15 residues. J was trimmed by 2 bases and V by 5 bases; bases with no gene match: 6.

The rearrangement joins TRBV5-1 to TRBJ2-1; 8 bases are shared with TRBD2. CDR3 length equals 16 residues. Germline V gene sequence: CDR1 SGHRS, CDR2 YFSETQ. The V segment lost 4 bases and the J segment 5 bases; nucleotides outside the gene matches: 11. For the CDR3, the DNA is TGCGCCAGCAGCGGCCTCGGGAGGGCCTTCCACAATGAGCAGTTCTTC. Its protein product is CASSGLGRAFHNEQFF.